Listed here are 20 T cell receptor beta chains from one sample, sequenced in a study of PD-L1 blockade in urothelial cancer. Only in-frame clones appear in the TCRdb table, and some are missing; sequencing was by immunoSEQ multiplex PCR. This table has roughly 130,000 clones, about 81% appearing once. The time point was: pretreatment peripheral blood. The sequenced sample was PBMCs, obtained around atezolizumab (anti-PD-L1) treatment. These receptors came from a man between 50 and 59 years old with urothelial cancer.

This clone was detected only once. V and J are TRBV7-8 and TRBJ2-7, with TRBD1 matching 8 bases. Germline V gene sequence: CDR1 SGHVS, CDR2 FQNEAQ. V was clipped by 8 bases and J by 2 bases; unmatched bases: 11. CDR3 length: 15 amino acids. CDR3 nucleotides: TGTGCCAGCGGGTACCAGGGGGCTCTAGCCTACGAGCAGTACTTC. Translated: CASGYQGALAYEQYF.

On this clone itself: Sequence at one end of the junction differs from germline and may be a read error. The chain recombines TRBV6-1 with TRBJ1-4; 7 nucleotides align to TRBD1. CDR1 MNHNS and CDR2 SASEGT come from the germline V gene. The CDR3 sequence is 14 residues long. The CDR3 nucleotides are TGTGCCAGCAGCGAAGGGACAGATAATGAAAAACTGTTTTTT. Amino acids: CASSEGTDNEKLFF.

The rearrangement joins TRBV10-3 to TRBJ2-3; D unclear. The V gene's germline CDR1 is ENHRY and CDR2 SYGVKD. The CDR3 consists of 12 residues. V was shortened by 3 bases and J by 6 bases, with 7 bases between the two germline ends. CDR3 protein: CAISEMEDTQYF. CDR3 DNA sequence: TGTGCCATCAGTGAAATGGAGGATACGCAGTATTTT.

The chain combines TRBV28 with TRBJ2-7; D unclear. V dropped 7 bases and J dropped 0 bases, with 10 bases sitting between them. From germline, CDR1 is MDHEN and CDR2 SYDVKM. This CDR3 is built from 13 residues. CDR3 loop: CASTAVISYEQYF. CDR3 nucleotides: TGTGCCAGCACCGCGGTTATCTCCTACGAGCAGTACTTC.

This clone was counted once. The J gene is TRBJ1-1, the V gene TRBV19, with unresolved D. The CDR3 runs 13 residues. Germline V gives CDR1 LNHDA, CDR2 SQIVND (reference sequence). Trimming removed 5 bases from V and 3 bases from J, with 10 bases in between. Here the CDR3 DNA reads TGTGCCAGTAGTGCACGGGTCGACACTGAAGCTTTCTTT. Translated, it gives CASSARVDTEAFF.

The gene calls are TRBV12-2 and TRBJ2-3; the listed D gene, TRBD2, was not tested against the DNA. TRBV12-2 is marked as a pseudogene. CDR3 length: 19 residues. CDR3: CASRSWAASGRTSTDTQYF. The CDR3, as DNA: TGTGCAAGTCGCTCCTGGGCGGCTAGCGGGAGAACGAGCACAGATACGCAGTATTTT.

This chain joins TRBV5-4 and TRBJ2-1; D might be TRBD1 (6 bases). The V gene lost 4 bases and the J gene lost 9 bases, with 8 bases spanning the gap. Germline CDR1 is SGHNT and CDR2 is YYREEE (reference sequence). The CDR3 covers 11 residues. This CDR3 is CASSRDIEQFF. CDR3 sequence (DNA): TGTGCCAGCAGCCGGGACATTGAGCAGTTCTTC.

This clone was found a few times. This chain uses TRBV5-1 with TRBJ2-5; 16 bases match TRBD2. The V gene end was trimmed by 4 bases and the J gene end by 5 bases; junction bases not matched to a gene: 8. CDR1 and CDR2 (germline): SGHRS, YFSETQ. The CDR3 consists of 17 residues. The CDR3 coding sequence is TGCGCCAGCAGCACGGGACTAGCGGGAGGGTTCGGGGAGACCCAGTACTTC. Encoded protein: CASSTGLAGGFGETQYF.

This clone has just one count. V gene TRBV19 combines with J gene TRBJ1-4, with D possibly being TRBD1 (5 bases). The CDR3 is 18 residues long. Trimming pared 1 base from V and 2 bases from J, leaving 17 bases between. Per the germline V gene, CDR1 is LNHDA and CDR2 is SQIVND (reference sequence). The CDR3 DNA sequence: TGTGCCAGTAGTATAGCTCCAGGGCACAGCTGGACTAATGAAAAACTGTTTTTT. It is translated as CASSIAPGHSWTNEKLFF.

The gene calls are TRBV9 and TRBJ1-4, with D possibly matching TRBD1 (6 bases). V was pared by 0 bases and J by 7 bases, with 10 bases between. CDR1 and CDR2 from the germline V gene are SGDLS and YYNGEE. There are 14 residues in the CDR3. This CDR3 reads CASSVDRVSEKLFF. In DNA form, the CDR3 reads TGTGCCAGCAGCGTAGACAGGGTCAGTGAAAAACTGTTTTTT.

The chain uses TRBV7-9 and TRBJ2-4, with D possibly matching TRBD2 (6 bases). CDR1 and CDR2 (germline): SEHNR, FQNEAQ (reference sequence). Trimming took off 2 bases at V and 8 bases at J, with 13 bases between the two ends. The CDR3 contains 14 residues. The CDR3 spells CASSLFTGGDIQYF. In DNA form, the CDR3 reads TGTGCCAGCAGCTTATTCACAGGAGGGGACATTCAGTACTTC.

The chain carries TRBV7-8 and TRBJ2-5; D uncertain. Per germline, CDR1 SGHVS and CDR2 FQNEAQ. V lost 3 bases, J lost 7 bases, and 3 bases lay in between. There are 10 residues in the CDR3. For the CDR3, the DNA is TGTGCCAGCAGCTTGCGGACCCAGTACTTC. This codes for CASSLRTQYF.

The chain combines TRBV27 with TRBJ2-7; TRBD1 matches 7 bases. From germline, CDR1 is MNHEY and CDR2 SMNVEV (reference sequence). CDR3 length: 15 residues. The J segment lost 4 bases and the V segment lost 6 bases, leaving 12 bases of the junction unmatched. The CDR3 nucleotides are TGTGCCAGCAGGTTGAAACAGGGGTCGGCTTACGAGCAGTACTTC. Translating gives CASRLKQGSAYEQYF.

The rearrangement joins TRBV19 to TRBJ2-7; a weak D match, TRBD2 (6 bases). This CDR3 spans 17 amino acids. Per the germline V gene, CDR1 is LNHDA and CDR2 is SQIVND (reference sequence). Trimming left V 3 bases short and J 0 bases short, with 18 bases between. The CDR3 protein is CASSIAHTGTGSYEQYF. The CDR3 coding sequence is TGTGCCAGTAGTATCGCACATACCGGGACTGGCTCCTACGAGCAGTACTTC.

The rearrangement links TRBV27 to TRBJ1-2; tentatively, D is TRBD1 (6 bases). The CDR3 has 14 amino acids. Germline CDR1 is MNHEY and CDR2 is SMNVEV (reference sequence). The V and J ends lost 6 bases and 4 bases respectively, with 15 bases between them. The chain's CDR3 is CASSQGDTRYGYTF. The CDR3 DNA follows: TGTGCCAGCAGCCAAGGGGACACTCGCTATGGCTACACCTTC.

The chain is built from TRBV11-2 and TRBJ1-5; D is perhaps TRBD1 (5 bases). With 1 base removed from V and 6 bases from J, the gap between germline ends came to 13 bases. Looked up from germline, CDR1 is SGHAT and CDR2 is FQNNGV. The CDR3 covers 15 residues. The CDR3 DNA follows: TGTGCCAGCAGCTTAGCTGGCAGGGCCTTTCAGCCCCAGCATTTT. Translated, it gives CASSLAGRAFQPQHF.

This chain connects TRBV4-2 to TRBJ2-5; the match to TRBD2 covers 7 bases. The germline CDR1 and CDR2 sequences are LGHNA and YNFKEQ. J gave up 5 bases and V 3 bases, and 12 bases lay outside the gene matches. CDR3 length equals 16 residues. The CDR3 DNA reads as TGTGCCAGCAGCCAGGGGGGGGTGGGTTCAGGGGAGACCCAGTACTTC. It specifies CASSQGGVGSGETQYF.

The CDR3 DNA follows: TGTGCCAGCAGCGACCAGAGGAGAGCGGATACGCAGTATTTT. Its protein is CASSDQRRADTQYF. The genes are TRBV2 and TRBJ2-3; unclear D gene. This CDR3 is 14 amino acids long. Trimming pared 6 bases from V and 6 bases from J, leaving 16 bases between. Germline V gives CDR1 SNHLY, CDR2 FYNNEI.

This chain connects TRBV5-1 to TRBJ1-3; 8 bases align to TRBD1. With V trimmed by 4 bases and J by 3 bases, 3 bases remained unmatched. Germline lookup yields CDR1 SGHRS and CDR2 YFSETQ. The CDR3 spans 14 residues. The CDR3 is CASSPGGFGNTIYF. The CDR3 coding sequence is TGCGCCAGCAGCCCAGGGGGCTTTGGAAACACCATATATTTT.

This clone has just one count. The rearrangement uses TRBV5-1 and TRBJ2-5; D unclear. There are 12 residues in the CDR3. Germline V CDR1 and CDR2: SGHRS, YFSETQ. V was clipped by 4 bases and J by 1 base, with 5 bases between them. This CDR3 is CASSPSQETQYF. As DNA, the CDR3 is TGCGCCAGCAGCCCTTCCCAAGAGACCCAGTACTTC. Based on the CDR3 plus reference TRBV5-1 and TRBJ2-5, the full variable domain is KAGVTQTPRYLIKTRGQQVTLSCSPISGHRSVSWYQQTPGQGLQFLFEYFSETQRNKGNFPGRFSGRQFSNSRSEMNVSTLELGDSALYLCASSPSQETQYFGPGTRLLVL.